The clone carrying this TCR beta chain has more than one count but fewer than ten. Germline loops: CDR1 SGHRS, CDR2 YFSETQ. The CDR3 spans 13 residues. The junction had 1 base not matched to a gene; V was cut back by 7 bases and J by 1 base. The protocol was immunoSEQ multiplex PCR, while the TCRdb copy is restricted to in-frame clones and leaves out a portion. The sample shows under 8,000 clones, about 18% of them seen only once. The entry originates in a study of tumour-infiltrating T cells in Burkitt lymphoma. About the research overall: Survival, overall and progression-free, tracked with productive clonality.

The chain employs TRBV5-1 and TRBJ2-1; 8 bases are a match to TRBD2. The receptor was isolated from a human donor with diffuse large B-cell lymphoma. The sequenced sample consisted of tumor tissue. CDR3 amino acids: CASRLASYNEQFF. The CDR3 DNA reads TGCGCCAGCCGACTAGCGTCCTACAATGAGCAGTTCTTC.